The T cell receptor beta chain described here comes from a study of early stage breast cancer tumors. On the study more broadly: ER+/PR+/HER2- status applied to about 70% of the 16 invasive breast tumors.

Germline values: CDR1 MNHEY, CDR2 SVGAGI. The V end was cut by 6 bases, the J end by 2 bases, with 14 bases between. The CDR3 extends over 15 amino acids. As regards this clone: The target antigen is unknown.

Overall study results and limits: Blood repertoires resembled normal breast more than tumor. Tumors had about 2.3-fold higher T cell density than normal breast.

Sequencing was performed with immunoSEQ multiplex PCR; in TCRdb, only in-frame clones are kept and a portion is missing. Of some 58,000 clones listed, roughly 80% are singletons. Input material: blood. This clonotype originated in a person aged 25-39 years with breast cancer. The chain joins TRBV6-5 to TRBJ1-5, with D unresolved. The CDR3 spells CASRESGWGNQPQHF. The CDR3 DNA sequence: TGTGCCAGCAGGGAGTCAGGCTGGGGCAATCAGCCCCAGCATTTT.